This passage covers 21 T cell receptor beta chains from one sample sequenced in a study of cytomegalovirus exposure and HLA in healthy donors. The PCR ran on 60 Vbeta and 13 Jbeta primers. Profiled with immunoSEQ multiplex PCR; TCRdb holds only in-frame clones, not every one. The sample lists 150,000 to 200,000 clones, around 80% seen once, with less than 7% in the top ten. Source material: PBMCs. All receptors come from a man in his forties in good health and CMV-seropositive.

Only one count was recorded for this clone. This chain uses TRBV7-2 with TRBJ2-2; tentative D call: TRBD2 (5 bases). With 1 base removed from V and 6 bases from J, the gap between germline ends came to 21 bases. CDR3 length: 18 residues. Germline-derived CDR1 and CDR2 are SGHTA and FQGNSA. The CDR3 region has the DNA TGTGCCAGCAGCTTAGTTTCGTCCGGACTCATCGGGTCCGGGGAGCTGTTTTTT. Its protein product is CASSLVSSGLIGSGELFF.

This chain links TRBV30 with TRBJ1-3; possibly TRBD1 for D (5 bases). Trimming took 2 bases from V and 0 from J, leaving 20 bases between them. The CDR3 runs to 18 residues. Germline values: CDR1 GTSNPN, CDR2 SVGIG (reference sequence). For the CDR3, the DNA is TGTGCCTGGAGTTTTACAGGCGTACGCTCCAACTCTGGAAACACCATATATTTT. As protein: CAWSFTGVRSNSGNTIYF.

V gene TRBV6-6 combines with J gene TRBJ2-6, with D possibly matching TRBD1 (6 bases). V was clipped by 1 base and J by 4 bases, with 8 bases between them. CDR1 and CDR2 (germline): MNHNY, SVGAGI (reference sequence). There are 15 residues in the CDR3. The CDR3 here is CASSYWGPGANVLTF. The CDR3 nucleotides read TGTGCCAGCAGTTACTGGGGGCCCGGGGCCAACGTCCTGACTTTC.

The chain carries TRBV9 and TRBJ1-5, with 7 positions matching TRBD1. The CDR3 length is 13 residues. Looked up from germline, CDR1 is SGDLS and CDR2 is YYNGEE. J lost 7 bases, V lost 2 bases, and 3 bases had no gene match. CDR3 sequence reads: CASSVTQGQPQHF. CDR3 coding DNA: TGTGCCAGCAGCGTCACACAGGGGCAGCCCCAGCATTTT.

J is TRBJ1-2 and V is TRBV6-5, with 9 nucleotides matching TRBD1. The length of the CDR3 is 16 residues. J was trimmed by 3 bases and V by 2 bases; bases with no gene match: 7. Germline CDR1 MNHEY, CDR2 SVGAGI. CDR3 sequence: CASSYGTGNDDYGYTF. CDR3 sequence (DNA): TGTGCCAGCAGTTACGGGACAGGGAATGATGACTATGGCTACACCTTC.

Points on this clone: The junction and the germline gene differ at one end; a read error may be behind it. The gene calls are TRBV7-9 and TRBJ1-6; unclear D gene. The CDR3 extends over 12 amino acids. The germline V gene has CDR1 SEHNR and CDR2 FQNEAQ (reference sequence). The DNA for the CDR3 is TGTTCCAGCAGCTTAGAGACTGCACCCCTCCACTTT. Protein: CSSSLETAPLHF.

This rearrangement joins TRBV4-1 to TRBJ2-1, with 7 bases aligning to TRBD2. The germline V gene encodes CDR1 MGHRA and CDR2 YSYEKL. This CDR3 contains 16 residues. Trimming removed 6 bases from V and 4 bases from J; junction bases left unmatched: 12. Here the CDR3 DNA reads TGCGCCAGCAGGACAAGATTGGGGGGGGATTACAATGAGCAGTTCTTC. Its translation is CASRTRLGGDYNEQFF.

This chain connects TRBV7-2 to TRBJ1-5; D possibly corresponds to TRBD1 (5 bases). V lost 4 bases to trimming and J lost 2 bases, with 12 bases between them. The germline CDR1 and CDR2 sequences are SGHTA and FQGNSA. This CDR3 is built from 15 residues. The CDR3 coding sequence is TGTGCCAGCAGCTCAACGGGGGGGGGCAATCAGCCCCAGCATTTT. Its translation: CASSSTGGGNQPQHF.

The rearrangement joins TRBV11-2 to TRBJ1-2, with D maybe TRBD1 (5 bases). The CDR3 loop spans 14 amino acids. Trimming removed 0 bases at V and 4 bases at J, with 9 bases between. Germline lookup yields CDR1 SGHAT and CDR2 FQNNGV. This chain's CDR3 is CASSLEGGAYGYTF. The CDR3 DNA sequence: TGTGCCAGCAGCTTAGAGGGCGGGGCCTATGGCTACACCTTC.

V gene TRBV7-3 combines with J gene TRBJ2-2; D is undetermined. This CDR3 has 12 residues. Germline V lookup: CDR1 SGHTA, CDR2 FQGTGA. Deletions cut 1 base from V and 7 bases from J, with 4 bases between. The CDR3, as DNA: TGTGCCAGCAGCTTAAGAGGCGGGGAGCTGTTTTTT. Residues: CASSLRGGELFF.

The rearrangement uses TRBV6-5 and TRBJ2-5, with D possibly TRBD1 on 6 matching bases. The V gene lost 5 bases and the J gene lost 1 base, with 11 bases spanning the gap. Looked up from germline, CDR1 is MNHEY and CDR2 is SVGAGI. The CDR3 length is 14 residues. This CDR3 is CASSVGQLQETQYF. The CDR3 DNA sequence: TGTGCCAGCAGTGTGGGACAACTCCAAGAGACCCAGTACTTC.

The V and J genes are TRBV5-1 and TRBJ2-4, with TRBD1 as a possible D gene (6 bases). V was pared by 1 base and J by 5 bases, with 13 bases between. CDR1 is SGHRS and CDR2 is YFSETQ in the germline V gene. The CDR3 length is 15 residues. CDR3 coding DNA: TGCGCCAGCAGCTTGTGGGGGCGGTCGGAAAACATTCAGTACTTC. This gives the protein CASSLWGRSENIQYF.

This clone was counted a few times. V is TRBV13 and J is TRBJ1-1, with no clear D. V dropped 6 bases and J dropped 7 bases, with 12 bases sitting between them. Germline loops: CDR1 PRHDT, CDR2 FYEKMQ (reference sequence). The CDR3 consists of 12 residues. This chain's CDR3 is CASRIRENEAFF. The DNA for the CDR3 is TGTGCCAGCAGGATTCGGGAGAATGAAGCTTTCTTT.

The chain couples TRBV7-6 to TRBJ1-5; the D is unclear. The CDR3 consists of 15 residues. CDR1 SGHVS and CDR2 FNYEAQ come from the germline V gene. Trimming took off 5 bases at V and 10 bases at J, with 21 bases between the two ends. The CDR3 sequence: CASSPCWTGNRPQHF. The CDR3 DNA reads TGTGCCAGCAGCCCGTGCTGGACGGGAAATCGACCCCAGCATTTT.

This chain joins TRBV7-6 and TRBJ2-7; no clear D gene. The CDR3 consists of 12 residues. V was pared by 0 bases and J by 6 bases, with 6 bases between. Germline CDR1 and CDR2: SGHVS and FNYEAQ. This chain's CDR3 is CASSLAYTEQYF. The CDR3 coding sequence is TGTGCCAGCAGCTTAGCGTACACCGAGCAGTACTTC.

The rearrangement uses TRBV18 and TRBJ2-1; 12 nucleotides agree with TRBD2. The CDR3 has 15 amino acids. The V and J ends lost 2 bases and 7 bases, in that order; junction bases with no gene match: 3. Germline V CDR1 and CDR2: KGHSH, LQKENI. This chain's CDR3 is CASSPASGGANEQFF. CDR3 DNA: TGTGCCAGCTCACCAGCTAGCGGGGGGGCTAATGAGCAGTTCTTC.

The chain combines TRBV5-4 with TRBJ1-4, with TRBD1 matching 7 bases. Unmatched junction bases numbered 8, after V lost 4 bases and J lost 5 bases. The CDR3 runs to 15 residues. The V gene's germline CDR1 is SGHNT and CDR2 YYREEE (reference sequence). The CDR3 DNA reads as TGTGCCAGCAGCCCACGGACAGGACCCAATGAAAAACTGTTTTTT. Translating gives CASSPRTGPNEKLFF. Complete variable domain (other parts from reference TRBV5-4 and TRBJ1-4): ETGVTQSPTHLIKTRGQQVTLRCSSQSGHNTVSWYQQALGQGPQFIFQYYREEENGRGNFPPRFSGLQFPNYSSELNVNALELDDSALYLCASSPRTGPNEKLFFGSGTQLSVL.

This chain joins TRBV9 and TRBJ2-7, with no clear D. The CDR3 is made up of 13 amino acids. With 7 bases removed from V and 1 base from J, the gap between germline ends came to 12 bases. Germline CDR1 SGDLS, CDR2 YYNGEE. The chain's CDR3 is CASAPQDSYEQYF. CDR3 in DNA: TGTGCCAGCGCGCCCCAAGATTCCTACGAGCAGTACTTC. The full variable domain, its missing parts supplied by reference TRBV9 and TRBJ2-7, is DSGVTQTPKHLITATGQRVTLRCSPRSGDLSVYWYQQSLDQGLQFLIQYYNGEERAKGNILERFSAQQFPDLHSELNLSSLELGDSALYFCASAPQDSYEQYFGPGTRLTVT.

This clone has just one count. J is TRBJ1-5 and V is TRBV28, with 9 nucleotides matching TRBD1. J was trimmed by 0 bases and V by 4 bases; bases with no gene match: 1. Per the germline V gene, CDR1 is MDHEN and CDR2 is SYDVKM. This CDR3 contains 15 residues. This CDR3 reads CASSWTGVSNQPQHF. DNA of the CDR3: TGTGCCAGCAGTTGGACAGGGGTTAGCAATCAGCCCCAGCATTTT.

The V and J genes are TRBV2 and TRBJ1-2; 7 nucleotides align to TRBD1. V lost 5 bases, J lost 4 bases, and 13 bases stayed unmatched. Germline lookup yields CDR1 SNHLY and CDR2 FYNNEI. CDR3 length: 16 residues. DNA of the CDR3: TGTGCCAGCAGTTCTCCGGGACAGATCCCTATCTATGGCTACACCTTC. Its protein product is CASSSPGQIPIYGYTF.

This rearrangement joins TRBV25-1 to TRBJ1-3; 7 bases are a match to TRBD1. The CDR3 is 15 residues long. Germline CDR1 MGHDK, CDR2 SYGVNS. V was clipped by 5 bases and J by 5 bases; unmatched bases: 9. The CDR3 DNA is TGTGCCAGCAGTAACAACCGGGACAGCAGAAACACCATATATTTT. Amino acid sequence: CASSNNRDSRNTIYF.